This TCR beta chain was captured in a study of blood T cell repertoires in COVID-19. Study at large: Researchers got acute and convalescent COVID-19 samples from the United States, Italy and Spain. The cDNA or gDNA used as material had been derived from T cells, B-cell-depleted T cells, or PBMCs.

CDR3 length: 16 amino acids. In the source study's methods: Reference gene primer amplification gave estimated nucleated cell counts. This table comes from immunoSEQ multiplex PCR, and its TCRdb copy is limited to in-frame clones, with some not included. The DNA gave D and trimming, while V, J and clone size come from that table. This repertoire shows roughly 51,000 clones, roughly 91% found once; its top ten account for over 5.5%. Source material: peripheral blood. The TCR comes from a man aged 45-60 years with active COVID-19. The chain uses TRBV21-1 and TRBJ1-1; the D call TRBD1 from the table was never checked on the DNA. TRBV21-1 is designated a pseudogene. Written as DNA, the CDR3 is TGTGCCAGCATCAAGGGGGAAACAGGGAGCGACACTGAAGCTTTCTTT. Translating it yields CASIKGETGSDTEAFF.